These 8 T cell receptor beta chains originate from one sample sequenced in a study of shared T cell receptors in the human thymus (dated by TCRdb to the early 2020s). Receptor amplification or capture employed the immunoSEQ multiplex PCR assay. TCRdb stores this immuneACCESS table with in-frame sequences only. Part of the clones is absent; in the studies checked, under half of the shortfall reflects unresolved V genes, and no reason is known for the rest. Counted in this sample were almost 550,000 clones; around three quarters of them appeared once. The biggest ten clones account for roughly 0.013% of the sample. These data are also associated with another study on human thymus T cells.

Sample: thymocytes. These TCRs come from a boy under two years old with a congenital heart defect. Donor details come from another sample of the same person, matched by shared clones.

This chain joins TRBV4-3 and TRBJ1-1; tentatively, D is TRBD1 (5 bases). The CDR3 runs to 12 residues. Germline V gives CDR1 LGHNA, CDR2 YSLEER. V shed 6 bases and J shed 2 bases, with 7 bases lying between them. CDR3 bases: TGCGCCAGCAGTGACAGAAACACTGAAGCTTTCTTT. This translates into CASSDRNTEAFF.

The rearrangement links TRBV5-6 to TRBJ1-2, with D uncertain. The CDR3 runs to 14 residues. In germline, CDR1 is SGHDT, CDR2 YYEEEE. Trimming removed 4 bases from V and 10 bases from J, with 20 bases in between. In DNA form, the CDR3 reads TGTGCCAGCAGCCGGAGGCCGAATCTATGGGTCTACACCTTC. Its protein is CASSRRPNLWVYTF.

In its sample, this clone was seen a few times. The chain links TRBV4-3 to TRBJ1-1, with D perhaps TRBD1 (5 bases). Germline CDR1 LGHNA, CDR2 YSLEER. Trimming removed 3 bases from V and 1 base from J, with 12 bases in between. This CDR3 region has 15 residues. The CDR3 sequence: CASSHRLTGNTEAFF. The CDR3 DNA is TGCGCCAGCAGCCACAGGCTTACAGGGAACACTGAAGCTTTCTTT.

This chain connects TRBV19 to TRBJ2-7; D is unclear. Germline lookup yields CDR1 LNHDA and CDR2 SQIVND (reference sequence). The CDR3 is 14 residues long. Trimming cost V 4 bases and J 1 base, with 11 bases left between them. The CDR3 DNA follows: TGTGCCAGTAGTAGCAGGCCCGTTTCCTACGAGCAGTACTTC. The encoded protein is CASSSRPVSYEQYF. Together with reference TRBV19 and TRBJ2-7, the CDR3 gives the full variable domain: DGGITQSPKYLFRKEGQNVTLSCEQNLNHDAMYWYRQDPGQGLRLIYYSQIVNDFQKGDIAEGYSVSREKKESFPLTVTSAQKNPTAFYLCASSSRPVSYEQYFGPGTRLTVT.

CDR3 DNA sequence: TGCGCCAGCAGCCAAGTCCCCCTAGCGGGAGAGGACTATGAGCAGTTCTTC. Encoded protein: CASSQVPLAGEDYEQFF. The rearrangement uses TRBV4-1 and TRBJ2-1; 10 nucleotides line up with TRBD2. The junction had 11 bases not matched to a gene; V was cut back by 1 base and J by 8 bases. The CDR3 has 17 residues. Germline V gene data show CDR1 as MGHRA and CDR2 as YSYEKL.

This chain uses TRBV7-6 with TRBJ1-1; no reliable D call. V was pared by 1 base and J by 10 bases, with 13 bases between. Per the germline V gene, CDR1 is SGHVS and CDR2 is FNYEAQ. CDR3 length: 13 amino acids. CDR3 protein: CASSLGGRESAFF. As DNA, the CDR3 is TGTGCCAGCAGCTTAGGAGGAAGGGAGTCAGCTTTCTTT. The full variable domain, rest sourced from reference TRBV7-6 and TRBJ1-1, is GAGVSQSPRYKVTKRGQDVALRCDPISGHVSLYWYRQALGQGPEFLTYFNYEAQQDKSGLPNDRFSAERPEGSISTLTIQRTEQRDSAMYRCASSLGGRESAFFGQGTRLTVV.

CDR3 in DNA: TGTGCCAGCAGCCCGACGTCCCCTGGGGGGAATGAGCAGTTCTTC. As protein: CASSPTSPGGNEQFF. The chain recombines TRBV14 with TRBJ2-1, with TRBD2 as a possible D gene (6 bases). Germline assignment: CDR1 SGHDN and CDR2 FVKESK. This CDR3 has 15 residues. Between the trimmed V and J ends, which lost 4 bases and 7 bases, there was a span of 17 bases.

The genes are TRBV27 and TRBJ1-4; D is undetermined. Trimming shortened V by 6 bases and J by 8 bases, and 10 bases separated the two germline ends. The germline V gene encodes CDR1 MNHEY and CDR2 SMNVEV (reference sequence). The length of the CDR3 is 12 residues. This chain's CDR3 is CASSQGGEKLFF. CDR3 sequence (DNA): TGTGCCAGCAGCCAAGGCGGGGAAAAACTGTTTTTT.